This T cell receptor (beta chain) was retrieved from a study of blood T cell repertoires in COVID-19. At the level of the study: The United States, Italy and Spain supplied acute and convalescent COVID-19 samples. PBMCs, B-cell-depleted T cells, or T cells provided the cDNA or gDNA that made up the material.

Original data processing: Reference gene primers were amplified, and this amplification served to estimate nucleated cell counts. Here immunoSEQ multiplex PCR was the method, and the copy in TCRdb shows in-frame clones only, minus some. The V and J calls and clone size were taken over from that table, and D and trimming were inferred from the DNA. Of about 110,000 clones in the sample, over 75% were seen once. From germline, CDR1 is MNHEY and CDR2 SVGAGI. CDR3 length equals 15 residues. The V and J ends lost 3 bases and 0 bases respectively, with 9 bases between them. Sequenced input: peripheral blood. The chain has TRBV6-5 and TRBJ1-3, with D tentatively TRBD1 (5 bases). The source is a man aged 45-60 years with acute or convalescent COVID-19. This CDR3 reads CASSYQGGSGNTIYF. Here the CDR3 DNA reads TGTGCCAGCAGTTATCAGGGCGGCTCTGGAAACACCATATATTTT.